This TCR beta chain was retrieved from a study of T cells in Graves' hyperthyroidism and ophthalmopathy (dated by TCRdb to the late 2010s). Looking at the study overall: Peripheral blood was sampled at the time of initial diagnosis, prior to any treatment. A discovery cohort of about 95 patients, about 40 with Graves' ophthalmopathy and approximately 60 with stable Graves' hyperthyroidism, was used to find distinguishing TCR V-J signatures. Prospective prediction of ophthalmopathy was tested in an independent validation cohort consisting of under 20 hyperthyroidism patients and around 17 patients who later progressed to ophthalmopathy. For training and testing, the 110 or so patients in the discovery cohort were randomly divided in a 7:3 ratio. Thyroid tissue and blood T-cell repertoires from about six Graves' hyperthyroidism patients were also compared in the study. After blood sampling, hyperthyroidism patients were treated with methimazole at a starting dose of 30 mg daily, and ophthalmopathy patients were treated with high-dose intravenous methylprednisolone. The paper reports TCR Vbeta CDR3 sequencing of approximately 140 peripheral blood samples: approximately 41 ophthalmopathy, approximately 74 hyperthyroidism and 17 progressor patients. Here is what the overall study found, with its caveats: Most expanded thyroid clonotypes (frequency above 0.001) were also detected in blood, a finding suggesting that blood repertoires may reflect thyroid immune responses. Ophthalmopathy was separated from stable hyperthyroidism by a 13 V-J signature model, with over 85% sensitivity and roughly 81% specificity obtained in cross-validation and 80%/75% obtained in testing. Sample size was not statistically predetermined, and blinding of investigators to group allocation was not performed. In validation, progression to ophthalmopathy was predicted by the model with 65% to 71% sensitivity and roughly 76% specificity, a median of around 5.9 months before onset.

The TCR beta CDR3 regions were amplified from the RNA transcripts. The TCR CDR3 was subjected to a first round of RT-PCR using the HTBI primer set and the Qiagen OneStep RT-PCR kit. Libraries were constructed in a second round of multiplex PCR, after which size selection and purification were performed. Paired-end sequencing of the libraries was performed with 100 bp reads on an Illumina HiSeq2000. In the source study's methods: SOAPnuke was used to process the raw data, removing reads that contained adapters or uncalled bases, had a mean Phred below 15, or lacked an exact match to the constant primer or identifier. COPE v1.2.5 was used to merge high-quality paired reads, and clonotypes were defined as unique nucleotide sequences. Clonotypes were aligned to IMGT TRBV, TRBD and TRBJ reference segments using MiTCR v1.1. Analysis was restricted to V-J combinations with a frequency above 0.0001, which covered 99.2% of repertoires. The TCS score was defined as F50 (clonal expansion) divided by E x V (chaos), with BLOSUM62-based TCRdist calculated between CDR3 peptides within each V-J. Welch's t-statistics and random forest reduced 500 to 650 V-J features to under 15, which were used in a naive Bayes classifier (R e1071). Clones were called with MiXCR by TCRdb after fastp trimmed the public reads at Q25, and only in-frame beta chains were retained. Rows are unified per CDR3 protein, each entry keeping the most common DNA and genes. These V and J calls derive from TCRdb rather than the authors' analysis. In all, the sample holds roughly 580,000 distinct CDR3 sequences, and about 14% of those were seen once. The biggest ten clones account for 5.5% to 7.5% of the sample.

Hyperthyroidism patients were newly diagnosed, had a disease duration of under 2 months, and were aged 18 to 65 years. The study excluded patients with uncontrolled infections, other autoimmune diseases, pregnancy or lactation. Diagnoses were based on clinical symptoms, serum thyroxine and TRAb, thyroid ultrasound and orbital computed tomography. Blood from progressor patients was drawn when they were first diagnosed with hyperthyroidism, before any ophthalmopathy symptoms appeared. PBMCs were isolated from around 10 ml of fresh peripheral blood by Ficoll-Paque density gradient centrifugation. Progressor patients were initially diagnosed with Graves' hyperthyroidism and developed ophthalmopathy during follow-up. Trizol reagent was used to extract total RNA, and RNA quality was then checked on an Agilent 2100 Bioanalyzer. This clonotype was observed a handful of times. The antigen this receptor binds is unknown. No base quality information exists; no much larger clone differs at one position.

From the cysteine through the phenylalanine, the CDR3 covers 17 amino acids. Only the CDR3 region is kept as DNA, spanning 51 bases read in frame from base 1. The V end loses 4 bases and the J end loses 7 bases, and a stretch of 20 bases separates them. Here the chain combines TRBV12-3 or TRBV12-4 and TRBJ1-6, with a weak D call of TRBD1 (6 bases match). What was sequenced was blood. This receptor was obtained from a woman younger than 45 with Graves' hyperthyroidism that later progressed to Graves' ophthalmopathy. The sequenced DNA is TGTGCCAGCAGTTCGAGGCGGGGGACAAGTGGGAATTCACCCCTCCACTTT. Its product reads: CASSSRRGTSGNSPLHF.